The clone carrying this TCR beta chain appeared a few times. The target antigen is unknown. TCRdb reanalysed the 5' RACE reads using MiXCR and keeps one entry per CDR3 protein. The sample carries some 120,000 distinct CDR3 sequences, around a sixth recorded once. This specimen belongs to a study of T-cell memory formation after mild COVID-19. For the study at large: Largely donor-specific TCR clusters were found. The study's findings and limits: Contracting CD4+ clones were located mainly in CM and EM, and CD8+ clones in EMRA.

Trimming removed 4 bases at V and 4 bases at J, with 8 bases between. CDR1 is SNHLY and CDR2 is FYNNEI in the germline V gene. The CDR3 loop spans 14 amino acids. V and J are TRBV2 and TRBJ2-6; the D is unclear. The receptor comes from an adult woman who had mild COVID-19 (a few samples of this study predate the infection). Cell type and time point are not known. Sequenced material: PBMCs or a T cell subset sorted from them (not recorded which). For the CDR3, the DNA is TGTGCCAGCAGTGGATTGTCCGGGGCCAACGTCCTGACTTTC. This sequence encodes CASSGLSGANVLTF. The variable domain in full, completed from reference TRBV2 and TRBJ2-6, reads EPEVTQTPSHQVTQMGQEVILRCVPISNHLYFYWYRQILGQKVEFLVSFYNNEISEKSEIFDDQFSVERPDGSNFTLKIRSTKLEDSAMYFCASSGLSGANVLTFGAGSRLTVL.